A single sample is the source of the 17 T cell receptor beta chains below, sequenced in a study of blood T cell repertoires in COVID-19. TCRdb's copy holds only in-frame clones and misses some; the assay was immunoSEQ multiplex PCR. The table shows around 260,000 clones, with roughly nine tenths occurring only once. Sequencing used peripheral blood. These receptors all come from a woman younger than 45 with COVID-19, enrolled during active disease.

This clone turned up a few times. This chain uses TRBV7-9 with TRBJ1-2; 8 bases align to TRBD1. J gave up 2 bases and V 6 bases, and 8 bases lay outside the gene matches. Germline CDR1 SEHNR, CDR2 FQNEAQ (reference sequence). The CDR3 is 15 amino acids. The CDR3 bases are TGTGCCAGCAGAGGCGGGGACAGGACCAACTATGGCTACACCTTC. Residues: CASRGGDRTNYGYTF.

The genes are TRBV27 and TRBJ1-2, with 11 bases matching TRBD1. Per germline, CDR1 MNHEY and CDR2 SMNVEV (reference sequence). Trimming took 2 bases from V and 8 from J; bases not matched to a gene: 7. This CDR3 has 15 residues. The CDR3 loop is CASSLKGTGGGGYTF. DNA for the CDR3: TGTGCCAGCAGTTTAAAGGGGACAGGGGGTGGGGGCTACACCTTC.

This clone was seen repeatedly, ten times or more. The CDR3: CASSLDRRQGHYGYTF. The DNA of the CDR3 is TGTGCCAGCAGCTTGGATCGGAGACAGGGGCACTATGGCTACACCTTC. The chain joins TRBV5-4 to TRBJ1-2; 8 bases match TRBD1. CDR1 SGHNT and CDR2 YYREEE come from the germline V gene (reference sequence). This CDR3 spans 16 amino acids. V lost 0 bases to trimming and J lost 3 bases; unmatched junction nucleotides: 7.

The chain couples TRBV7-2 to TRBJ1-1; D gene ambiguous. V was clipped by 5 bases and J by 5 bases, with 18 bases between them. Germline-derived CDR1 and CDR2 are SGHTA and FQGNSA. The CDR3 is 15 amino acids. The CDR3 is CASSLYLGRETEAFF. The DNA for the CDR3 is TGTGCCAGCAGCCTCTACCTAGGGAGGGAGACTGAAGCTTTCTTT.

V is TRBV30 and J is TRBJ2-4, with TRBD1 identical over 9 bases. Germline CDR1 reads GTSNPN; CDR2 reads SVGIG (reference sequence). V dropped 5 bases and J dropped 5; count of bases not matched to a gene: 1. The CDR3 is 12 residues long. This CDR3 reads CAWGTGQNIQYF. CDR3 nucleotides: TGTGCCTGGGGGACAGGGCAAAACATTCAGTACTTC.

The V gene is TRBV19, the J gene TRBJ2-7; D perhaps matches TRBD2 (6 bases). Per the germline V gene, CDR1 is LNHDA and CDR2 is SQIVND (reference sequence). There are 14 residues in the CDR3. The V end lost 6 bases, the J end lost 0 bases, and 12 bases lay between the germline ends. DNA of the CDR3: TGTGCCAGTAGGCGGGACTTAGGCTCCTACGAGCAGTACTTC. Amino acids: CASRRDLGSYEQYF.

The chain carries TRBV14 and TRBJ2-3, with D perhaps matching TRBD1 (5 bases). The CDR3 contains 17 residues. V dropped 0 bases and J dropped 1 base, with 14 bases sitting between them. CDR1 is SGHDN and CDR2 is FVKESK in the germline V gene. DNA for the CDR3: TGTGCCAGCAGCCAAGATCTTGCGGAGACAGGCACAGATACGCAGTATTTT. Its protein product is CASSQDLAETGTDTQYF. Together with reference TRBV14 and TRBJ2-3, the CDR3 gives the full variable domain: EAGVTQFPSHSVIEKGQTVTLRCDPISGHDNLYWYRRVMGKEIKFLLHFVKESKQDESGMPNNRFLAERTGGTYSTLKVQPAELEDSGVYFCASSQDLAETGTDTQYFGPGTRLTVL.

The V and J genes are TRBV5-1 and TRBJ2-1; D gene uncertain. The V gene's germline CDR1 is SGHRS and CDR2 YFSETQ. Between the trimmed V and J ends, which lost 0 bases and 3 bases, there was a span of 13 bases. The CDR3 loop spans 16 amino acids. The CDR3 region has the DNA TGCGCCAGCAGCTTGGGACTTTCCATCAACTACAATGAGCAGTTCTTC. It encodes CASSLGLSINYNEQFF.

The rearrangement joins TRBV7-9 to TRBJ2-6, with 9 positions matching TRBD1. CDR3 length equals 18 residues. The V gene end was trimmed by 1 base and the J gene end by 1 base; junction bases not matched to a gene: 5. CDR1 and CDR2 (germline): SEHNR, FQNEAQ (reference sequence). The CDR3 DNA reads TGTGCCAGCAGCTTAGGGACAGGGGACTATTCTGGGGCCAACGTCCTGACTTTC. Amino acid sequence: CASSLGTGDYSGANVLTF.

Turning to this clone: Other DNA sequences from this sample encode an identical CDR3 as well. This chain uses TRBV29-1 with TRBJ1-2; D gene ambiguous. The V and J ends lost 3 bases and 4 bases respectively, with 6 bases between them. The germline V gene encodes CDR1 SQVTM and CDR2 ANQGSEA. CDR3 length equals 11 residues. The CDR3 here is CSVDRGYGYTF. The CDR3 coding sequence is TGCAGCGTTGACCGCGGCTATGGCTACACCTTC. Using reference TRBV29-1 and TRBJ1-2 for the parts outside the CDR3, the full variable domain is SAVISQKPSRDICQRGTSLTIQCQVDSQVTMMFWYRQQPGQSLTLIATANQGSEATYESGFVIDKFPISRPNLTFSTLTVSNMSPEDSSIYLCSVDRGYGYTFGSGTRLTVV.

V is TRBV19 and J is TRBJ1-1; TRBD1 is a possible D gene (6 bases). Germline lookup yields CDR1 LNHDA and CDR2 SQIVND (reference sequence). The CDR3 spans 15 residues. Trimming removed 7 bases from V and 5 bases from J, with 20 bases in between. CDR3 region: CASISVRGSWTEAFF. Here the CDR3 DNA reads TGTGCCAGTATCTCCGTCAGGGGAAGTTGGACTGAAGCTTTCTTT.

The CDR3 region is CASSTDRAGEQYF. The CDR3 DNA reads TGTGCCAGCTCAACTGACAGGGCGGGAGAGCAGTACTTC. The rearrangement links TRBV18 to TRBJ2-7; D is possibly TRBD1 (7 bases). CDR3 length: 13 amino acids. Germline loops: CDR1 KGHSH, CDR2 LQKENI. The V end lost 5 bases, the J end lost 7 bases, and 15 bases lay between the germline ends.

The genes are TRBV10-3 and TRBJ2-3, with D perhaps TRBD2 (6 bases). Germline-derived CDR1 and CDR2 are ENHRY and SYGVKD. The CDR3 has 13 residues. Deletions cut 8 bases from V and 1 base from J, with 10 bases between. CDR3 region: CAIAPSGTDTQYF. In nucleotides, the CDR3 is TGTGCCATCGCTCCTAGCGGCACAGATACGCAGTATTTT.

The J gene is TRBJ2-7, the V gene TRBV7-9, with D perhaps TRBD1 (7 bases). The V gene lost 1 base and the J gene lost 5 bases, with 21 bases spanning the gap. Germline assignment: CDR1 SEHNR and CDR2 FQNEAQ (reference sequence). The CDR3 covers 17 residues. The CDR3 here is CASSLVQGGEYPHEQYF. CDR3 DNA: TGTGCCAGCAGCTTAGTGCAGGGGGGCGAATACCCTCACGAGCAGTACTTC.

This chain connects TRBV12-2 to TRBJ1-2; the tabulated D call, TRBD1, remains unverified against the DNA. TRBV12-2 is a known pseudogene. CDR3 size: 14 residues. The CDR3 coding sequence is TGTGCAAGTCGTAACAGGGGGCGGGTAGTGTGCTACACCTTC. It is translated as CASRNRGRVVCYTF.

V usage is TRBV11-1 and J usage is TRBJ2-7; no definite D call. Between the trimmed V and J ends, which lost 7 bases and 3 bases, there was a span of 10 bases. The CDR3 extends over 12 amino acids. Germline lookup yields CDR1 SGHAT and CDR2 FQDESV (reference sequence). CDR3 sequence reads: CASTNPGYEQYF. CDR3 coding DNA: TGTGCCAGCACCAACCCCGGCTACGAGCAGTACTTC.

The genes are TRBV19 and TRBJ2-1, with unresolved D. The CDR3 is 13 residues long. Germline V lookup: CDR1 LNHDA, CDR2 SQIVND (reference sequence). The V and J ends lost 2 bases and 0 bases respectively, with 2 bases between them. CDR3 coding DNA: TGTGCCAGTAGTATACACTCCTACAATGAGCAGTTCTTC. It codes for CASSIHSYNEQFF.